Below, one T cell receptor beta chain is given with its context. What it binds is unknown. These data come from a study of cytomegalovirus exposure and HLA in healthy donors. Broader study findings: Earlier findings revealed that most TCR beta V segments proved productive either about 87% or about 30% of the time. High specificity and sensitivity for cytomegalovirus status were reported for the classifier. Across donors, most TCRs were seen rarely, yet some public ones were widespread.

The ends were cut back, 0 bases at V and 11 bases at J, with 11 bases in the middle. CDR3 length: 12 residues. Germline CDR1 is SGHRS and CDR2 is YFSETQ. Both 60 Vbeta primers and 13 Jbeta primers went into the PCR. This table comes from immunoSEQ multiplex PCR, and its TCRdb copy is limited to in-frame clones, with some not included. Of some 88,000 clones listed, 60% to 70% are singletons. The chain is built from TRBV5-1 and TRBJ1-1; D call uncertain. The source material was PBMCs. This TCR was sampled from a young woman in good health and CMV-seronegative. CDR3 in DNA: TGCGCCAGCAGCTTGGGGGCAGGAAGGGCTTTCTTT. This sequence encodes CASSLGAGRAFF. The full variable domain, rest sourced from reference TRBV5-1 and TRBJ1-1, is KAGVTQTPRYLIKTRGQQVTLSCSPISGHRSVSWYQQTPGQGLQFLFEYFSETQRNKGNFPGRFSGRQFSNSRSEMNVSTLELGDSALYLCASSLGAGRAFFGQGTRLTVV.